The 29 T cell receptor beta chains presented below share a single source sample, sequenced in a study of blood T cell repertoires in COVID-19. Clones were read by immunoSEQ multiplex PCR, and TCRdb kept only the in-frame ones, dropping some. Of 150,000 to 180,000 clones in the sample, 80% to 90% are singletons; the top ten hold 8.3%. The sample comprised peripheral blood. All receptors come from a woman aged 60-75 years with COVID-19, enrolled during active disease.

This clone was picked up a small number of times. V usage is TRBV9 and J usage is TRBJ2-2; D is perhaps TRBD1 (6 bases). CDR3 size: 15 residues. Trimming removed 4 bases from V and 5 bases from J, with 15 bases in between. The germline V gene has CDR1 SGDLS and CDR2 YYNGEE. Here the CDR3 reads CASSITGSVTGELFF. CDR3 DNA sequence: TGTGCCAGCAGCATAACAGGGAGTGTAACCGGGGAGCTGTTTTTT.

The CDR3 loop is CASRAGGPTDTQYF. The CDR3 region has the DNA TGCGCCAGCCGGGCGGGAGGGCCGACGGATACGCAGTATTTT. This sequence joins TRBV10-1 and TRBJ2-3; 9 bases fit TRBD2. The V and J ends lost 8 bases and 6 bases, in that order; junction bases with no gene match: 9. The CDR3 is made up of 14 amino acids. From germline, CDR1 is WNHNN and CDR2 SYGVQD (reference sequence).

V is TRBV4-1 and J is TRBJ2-3; 12 nucleotides match TRBD2. CDR1 and CDR2 from the germline V gene are MGHRA and YSYEKL. There are 17 residues in the CDR3. J lost 5 bases, V lost 0 bases, and 6 bases had no gene match. The CDR3 is CASSQDPSGGAVDTQYF. CDR3 DNA sequence: TGCGCCAGCAGCCAAGACCCTAGCGGGGGGGCCGTAGATACGCAGTATTTT.

The genes are TRBV7-9 and TRBJ1-1, with 8 bases aligning to TRBD1. CDR1 and CDR2 (germline): SEHNR, FQNEAQ (reference sequence). J gave up 5 bases and V 5 bases, and 7 bases lay outside the gene matches. The CDR3 runs 14 residues. This CDR3 is CASSHRTGQTEAFF. In nucleotides, the CDR3 is TGTGCCAGCAGCCACAGGACAGGGCAAACTGAAGCTTTCTTT.

This chain joins TRBV7-9 and TRBJ1-2; a possible D gene is TRBD1 (6 bases). CDR3 length equals 16 residues. CDR1 is SEHNR and CDR2 is FQNEAQ in the germline V gene (reference sequence). V was pared by 0 bases and J by 0 bases, with 11 bases between. The CDR3 nucleotides read TGTGCCAGCAGCTTAGCGAGGACAGCTCCTAACTATGGCTACACCTTC. It translates to CASSLARTAPNYGYTF.

The chain carries TRBV5-1 and TRBJ1-1; no reliable D call. Trimming pared 0 bases from V and 3 bases from J, leaving 9 bases between. The CDR3 runs to 14 residues. Germline V CDR1 and CDR2: SGHRS, YFSETQ. CDR3 sequence: CASSLDSPHTEAFF. The CDR3 nucleotides are TGCGCCAGCAGCTTGGACAGTCCGCACACTGAAGCTTTCTTT.

The genes are TRBV19 and TRBJ2-1; 10 positions match TRBD2. CDR1 LNHDA and CDR2 SQIVND come from the germline V gene (reference sequence). Germline trimming cut 5 bases from V and 2 bases from J; bases unmatched to any gene: 6. The CDR3 totals 16 residues. CDR3 in amino acids: CASSLPSGRTYNEQFF. In DNA, the CDR3 is TGTGCCAGTAGTCTTCCTAGCGGGAGAACCTACAATGAGCAGTTCTTC.

CDR3 region: CASPEGGGESPLHF. CDR3 DNA sequence: TGCGCCAGCCCAGAAGGTGGGGGGGAGTCACCCCTCCACTTT. J is TRBJ1-6 and V is TRBV10-1; the D gene is possibly TRBD1 (5 bases). The CDR3 covers 14 residues. Trimming shortened V by 8 bases and J by 10 bases, and 18 bases separated the two germline ends. The germline V gene has CDR1 WNHNN and CDR2 SYGVQD (reference sequence).

This clone was recorded a few times. The rearrangement links TRBV18 to TRBJ2-2; D possibly corresponds to TRBD2 (6 bases). V shed 3 bases and J shed 0 bases, with 14 bases lying between them. Looked up from germline, CDR1 is KGHSH and CDR2 is LQKENI. The CDR3 runs to 17 residues. In DNA, the CDR3 is TGTGCCAGCTCACCTCCGGGGAGGTTCCCGAACACCGGGGAGCTGTTTTTT. Its translation is CASSPPGRFPNTGELFF.

The rearrangement links TRBV4-1 to TRBJ1-3; possibly TRBD1 for D (5 bases). The V end was cut by 0 bases, the J end by 10 bases, with 13 bases between. The germline V gene has CDR1 MGHRA and CDR2 YSYEKL. The CDR3 totals 14 residues. In nucleotides, the CDR3 is TGCGCCAGCAGCCAAGACAGGGTGGTGGGTACCATATATTTT. It specifies CASSQDRVVGTIYF.

J is TRBJ1-1 and V is TRBV5-6, with D possibly being TRBD1 (5 bases). V was clipped by 3 bases and J by 2 bases, with 14 bases between them. The CDR3 spans 15 residues. Looked up from germline, CDR1 is SGHDT and CDR2 is YYEEEE. CDR3 in amino acids: CASSYMGLQNTEAFF. In DNA form, the CDR3 reads TGTGCCAGCAGCTATATGGGACTCCAAAACACTGAAGCTTTCTTT.

The chain couples TRBV11-2 to TRBJ2-2, with D perhaps matching TRBD1 (6 bases). The V gene's germline CDR1 is SGHAT and CDR2 FQNNGV. Trimming stripped 5 bases from V and 1 base from J, with 8 bases between. This CDR3 has 14 residues. This chain's CDR3 is CASSRQENTGELFF. CDR3 nucleotide sequence: TGTGCCAGCAGCCGACAGGAGAACACCGGGGAGCTGTTTTTT. The whole variable domain, filled in from reference TRBV11-2 and TRBJ2-2, reads EAGVAQSPRYKIIEKRQSVAFWCNPISGHATLYWYQQILGQGPKLLIQFQNNGVVDDSQLPKDRFSAERLKGVDSTLKIQPAKLEDSAVYLCASSRQENTGELFFGEGSRLTVL.

The gene calls are TRBV7-3 and TRBJ2-2; 8 bases fit TRBD2. This CDR3 is 15 amino acids long. V was pared by 0 bases and J by 7 bases, with 4 bases of the junction left unmatched. CDR1 SGHTA and CDR2 FQGTGA come from the germline V gene. The CDR3 loop is CASSLTSGAGGELFF. The CDR3 DNA reads TGTGCCAGCAGCTTAACTAGCGGGGCCGGCGGGGAGCTGTTTTTT.

In its sample, this clone was seen a few times. The rearrangement uses TRBV9 and TRBJ2-1; no reliable D call. Deletions cut 4 bases from V and 9 bases from J, with 14 bases between. The CDR3 is 13 amino acids. Germline loops: CDR1 SGDLS, CDR2 YYNGEE. DNA of the CDR3: TGTGCCAGCAGCCAATTCACTACAAGTGAGCAGTTCTTC. Protein: CASSQFTTSEQFF. The variable domain in full, completed from reference TRBV9 and TRBJ2-1, reads DSGVTQTPKHLITATGQRVTLRCSPRSGDLSVYWYQQSLDQGLQFLIQYYNGEERAKGNILERFSAQQFPDLHSELNLSSLELGDSALYFCASSQFTTSEQFFGPGTRLTVL.

The rearrangement uses TRBV27 and TRBJ1-5; D remains unclear. The CDR3 consists of 12 residues. Between the trimmed V and J ends, which lost 8 bases and 0 bases, there was a span of 5 bases. Germline CDR1 and CDR2: MNHEY and SMNVEV (reference sequence). The CDR3 DNA reads as TGTGCCAGCCCTTATAGCAATCAGCCCCAGCATTTT. Protein sequence: CASPYSNQPQHF.

V and J are TRBV9 and TRBJ1-6, with D possibly being TRBD1 (6 bases). V gave up 3 bases and J gave up 9 bases, with 19 bases separating them. The CDR3 is 16 residues long. Per the germline V gene, CDR1 is SGDLS and CDR2 is YYNGEE. The CDR3 DNA follows: TGTGCCAGCAGCGCCGAGCCCCACAGGGACGGTTCACCCCTCCACTTT. Amino acid sequence: CASSAEPHRDGSPLHF. Together with reference TRBV9 and TRBJ1-6, the CDR3 gives the full variable domain: DSGVTQTPKHLITATGQRVTLRCSPRSGDLSVYWYQQSLDQGLQFLIQYYNGEERAKGNILERFSAQQFPDLHSELNLSSLELGDSALYFCASSAEPHRDGSPLHFGNGTRLTVT.

The chain combines TRBV5-4 with TRBJ1-3, with TRBD1 matching over 12 bases. This CDR3 has 15 amino acids. Trimming at V came to 3 bases and at J to 2 bases, leaving 0 bases not matched to a gene. Germline values: CDR1 SGHNT, CDR2 YYREEE (reference sequence). The CDR3 loop reads CASSWDRGPGNTIYF. The CDR3 DNA is TGTGCCAGCAGCTGGGACAGGGGGCCTGGAAACACCATATATTTT.

Details on this clone: This sample also contains other DNA sequences that code for the same CDR3. This sequence joins TRBV18 and TRBJ1-1; 7 nucleotides align to TRBD1. The CDR3 length is 14 residues. Per germline, CDR1 KGHSH and CDR2 LQKENI. J was trimmed by 5 bases and V by 2 bases; bases with no gene match: 5. The chain's CDR3 is CASSPRQGGTEAFF. The CDR3 DNA is TGTGCCAGCTCACCAAGACAGGGAGGAACTGAAGCTTTCTTT. Combining the CDR3 with reference TRBV18 and TRBJ1-1 gives the whole variable domain NAGVMQNPRHLVRRRGQEARLRCSPMKGHSHVYWYRQLPEEGLKFMVYLQKENIIDESGMPKERFSAEFPKEGPSILRIQQVVRGDSAAYFCASSPRQGGTEAFFGQGTRLTVV.

The chain uses TRBV18 and TRBJ2-7; D gene uncertain. The CDR3 sequence is 14 residues long. CDR1 and CDR2 from the germline V gene are KGHSH and LQKENI. Between the trimmed V and J ends, which lost 3 bases and 3 bases, there was a span of 12 bases. CDR3 sequence reads: CASSPPSNGYEQYF. CDR3 sequence (DNA): TGTGCCAGCTCACCTCCTTCGAACGGCTACGAGCAGTACTTC.

This chain connects TRBV7-9 to TRBJ2-4, with D perhaps TRBD1 (6 bases). CDR1 is SEHNR and CDR2 is FQNEAQ in the germline V gene (reference sequence). The CDR3 sequence is 14 residues long. Between the trimmed V and J ends, which lost 4 bases and 6 bases, there was a span of 13 bases. CDR3 sequence (DNA): TGTGCCAGCAGCTCACATCAACAGGGAAACATTCAGTACTTC. This gives the protein CASSSHQQGNIQYF.

This rearrangement joins TRBV5-6 to TRBJ1-2; tentatively, D is TRBD1 (5 bases). CDR1 is SGHDT, CDR2 YYEEEE, per germline. Trimming shortened V by 2 bases and J by 2 bases, and 13 bases separated the two germline ends. The CDR3 length is 15 residues. CDR3 bases: TGTGCCAGCAGCTTCTTGGAGGGGCGAAACTATGGCTACACCTTC. As protein: CASSFLEGRNYGYTF.

This sequence joins TRBV16 and TRBJ1-2, with D uncertain. Looked up from germline, CDR1 is KGHSY and CDR2 is FQNENV. The CDR3 is made up of 15 amino acids. Trimming pared 2 bases from V and 4 bases from J, leaving 14 bases between. In nucleotides, the CDR3 is TGTGCCAGCAGCCAAAAGAGGGCGCTTAGCTATGGCTACACCTTC. It yields the protein CASSQKRALSYGYTF.

This chain connects TRBV10-2 to TRBJ2-1; a weak D match, TRBD2 (7 bases). CDR1 is WSHSY, CDR2 SAAADI, per germline. V was trimmed by 0 bases and J by 9 bases, leaving 18 bases between them. This CDR3 has 16 amino acids. CDR3 bases: TGCGCCAGCAGTGAGTCCTTTGGGGGGGGGCTTGTTGAGCAGTTCTTC. This gives the protein CASSESFGGGLVEQFF.

The CDR3 region is CASSEVVIGVVTEAFF. The CDR3 DNA follows: TGTGCCAGCAGTGAAGTTGTTATAGGGGTAGTGACTGAAGCTTTCTTT. This chain joins TRBV6-1 and TRBJ1-1; weak D call: TRBD1 (5 bases). Looked up from germline, CDR1 is MNHNS and CDR2 is SASEGT. The CDR3 is 16 amino acids. Deletions cut 1 base from V and 5 bases from J, with 17 bases between.

This clone showed up just once. J is TRBJ2-1 and V is TRBV20-1, with TRBD2 matching over 9 bases. Trimming removed 3 bases from V and 0 bases from J; junction bases left unmatched: 3. Germline assignment: CDR1 DFQATT and CDR2 SNEGSKA (reference sequence). The length of the CDR3 is 15 residues. This chain's CDR3 is CSASGSGGSYNEQFF. As DNA, the CDR3 is TGCAGTGCTAGTGGTAGCGGGGGCTCCTACAATGAGCAGTTCTTC.

The chain carries TRBV7-8 and TRBJ1-5, with D possibly TRBD1 on 6 matching bases. The CDR3 is 17 amino acids. Looked up from germline, CDR1 is SGHVS and CDR2 is FQNEAQ. The V end lost 5 bases, the J end lost 5 bases, and 22 bases lay between the germline ends. The CDR3 is CASSAYREGGAYQPQHF. The CDR3 region has the DNA TGTGCCAGCAGCGCATACAGGGAGGGGGGTGCTTATCAGCCCCAGCATTTT.

The CDR3 nucleotides are TGTGCCAGCAGCGTAGCTTTGGGGGCGCAGGCCGGGGAGCTGTTTTTT. Residues: CASSVALGAQAGELFF. The V gene is TRBV9, the J gene TRBJ2-2; TRBD1 is a possible D gene (6 bases). The CDR3 runs 16 residues. Trimming shortened V by 0 bases and J by 6 bases, and 15 bases separated the two germline ends. Looked up from germline, CDR1 is SGDLS and CDR2 is YYNGEE.

This chain connects TRBV6-5 to TRBJ1-5; 8 nucleotides align to TRBD1. V was clipped by 5 bases and J by 0 bases; unmatched bases: 3. In germline, CDR1 is MNHEY, CDR2 SVGAGI. The CDR3 sequence is 15 residues long. Here the CDR3 DNA reads TGTGCCAGCAGTCGGACAGGGAATAGCAATCAGCCCCAGCATTTT. Its protein product is CASSRTGNSNQPQHF.

This clone turned up a few times. V and J are TRBV19 and TRBJ1-1; 8 positions agree with TRBD1. CDR1 and CDR2 from the germline V gene are LNHDA and SQIVND (reference sequence). The CDR3 sequence is 15 residues long. V lost 8 bases and J lost 4; bases outside the gene matches: 12. As DNA, the CDR3 is TGTGCCAGTTACGGACAGGGAGGTTTAGGCACTGAAGCTTTCTTT. It encodes CASYGQGGLGTEAFF.